This note documents a single T cell receptor (beta chain) sequence. V lost 6 bases and J 0 bases, leaving 11 bases between the germline ends. Germline-derived CDR1 and CDR2 are MNHEY and SVGAGI. The CDR3 spans 14 residues. This sample was included in a study of OX40 agonist ivuxolimab in advanced cancers. Produced via immunoSEQ multiplex PCR; TCRdb's table is partial and in-frame only. The table lists fewer than 90,000 clones, 86% of them singletons, with nearly 8% in the top ten. The sequence came from an adult with an advanced solid tumor such as melanoma, head and neck, liver or kidney cancer. Sequencing was performed on CD4+ or CD8+ T cells sorted from blood, taken in a trial of the OX40 agonist ivuxolimab. The gene calls are TRBV6-5 and TRBJ2-5; D possibly corresponds to TRBD1 (6 bases). The CDR3 is CASRRRGYQETQYF. The CDR3 coding sequence is TGTGCCAGCAGGCGAAGGGGGTACCAAGAGACCCAGTACTTC.